Sequencing of this T cell receptor (beta chain) was carried out in a study of T cells in Graves' hyperthyroidism and ophthalmopathy. Overall study context: Sampling of peripheral blood happened at initial diagnosis, prior to any treatment.

RNA transcripts were the template for amplifying TCR beta CDR3 regions. HTBI primers were the set used in a first-round RT-PCR of the TCR CDR3. One entry per CDR3 protein, called by TCRdb with MiXCR from the multiplex PCR reads. The sample carries 300,000 to 400,000 distinct CDR3 sequences, approximately 14% recorded once. From more than 9.5 ml of fresh peripheral blood, PBMCs were isolated. This clonotype was detected many times. What it binds is not known. Unmatched junction bases numbered 10, after V lost 4 bases and J lost 3 bases. The germline gives CDR1 MDHEN, CDR2 SYDVKM. This CDR3 spans 17 amino acids. Study-level findings and limits: Ophthalmopathy was told apart from stable hyperthyroidism by a 13 V-J model.

Sequencing was carried out using blood. This clonotype was obtained from a woman aged 25-40 years with Graves' ophthalmopathy. The V gene is TRBV28, the J gene TRBJ2-3; 10 bases agree with TRBD2. The chain's CDR3 is CASSSTGASGGTDTQYF. CDR3 sequence (DNA): TGTGCCAGCAGTTCAACCGGGGCTAGCGGGGGAACAGATACGCAGTATTTT.